These 28 T cell receptor beta chains came from one sample sequenced in a study of shared clonotypes between healthy human individuals (TCRdb year 2020). For the CD8 naive samples, CD45RO-negative cells were positively selected for CCR7, yielding a CD45RA+CCR7+ population from which TemRA cells were excluded. Libraries were constructed by the immunoSEQ multiplex PCR assay. In its TCRdb copy, this immuneACCESS table keeps in-frame sequences only and misses some clones. Where compared with another copy, unresolved V genes explain less than half of these, and the others have no known cause. The sample has 550,000 to 750,000 clones on record, about 90% of them singletons. Approximately 24% of the sample is in the top ten clones. The sequencing sample was made of naive CD8+ T cells sorted from blood. Explained via the paper, the cell subset or site label denotes: CD45RA+CCR7+. All receptors derive from a man aged 25 to 45 in good health.

This clone was observed a few times. The genes are TRBV4-3 and TRBJ2-3, with TRBD1 matching over 11 bases. Germline assignment: CDR1 LGHNA and CDR2 YSLEER. The CDR3 contains 17 residues. The trim removed 0 bases at V and 6 bases at J, leaving 8 bases unmatched. For the CDR3, the DNA is TGCGCCAGCAGCCAAGAAGGGACAGGGGGACCGGAGGATACGCAGTATTTT. This sequence encodes CASSQEGTGGPEDTQYF.

The chain links TRBV6-6 to TRBJ2-7, with a possible D match to TRBD1 (6 bases). Trimming stripped 2 bases from V and 1 base from J, with 9 bases between. The CDR3 length is 14 residues. The germline gives CDR1 MNHNY, CDR2 SVGAGI (reference sequence). As DNA, the CDR3 is TGTGCCAGCAGTTACGACAGGTTTTCCTACGAGCAGTACTTC. This translates into CASSYDRFSYEQYF.

The chain links TRBV2 to TRBJ2-7, with D unclear. Germline CDR1 is SNHLY and CDR2 is FYNNEI. The V end lost 11 bases, the J end lost 0 bases, and 14 bases lay between the germline ends. The CDR3 sequence is 13 residues long. The CDR3, as DNA: TGTGCCGGTTTAAATGGCACCTCCTACGAGCAGTACTTC. Amino acid sequence: CAGLNGTSYEQYF.

J is TRBJ1-1 and V is TRBV11-2; 9 bases align to TRBD1. CDR3 length: 15 amino acids. CDR1 SGHAT and CDR2 FQNNGV come from the germline V gene. Trimming at V came to 1 base and at J to 5 bases, leaving 5 bases not matched to a gene. CDR3 in DNA: TGTGCCAGCAGCTTAGCAAGGACAGGGGTAACTGAAGCTTTCTTT. Translating it yields CASSLARTGVTEAFF.

The genes are TRBV7-8 and TRBJ2-7, with 14 positions matching TRBD2. The CDR3 contains 16 residues. Germline V CDR1 and CDR2: SGHVS, FQNEAQ. The V and J ends lost 4 bases and 3 bases, in that order; junction bases with no gene match: 5. CDR3 sequence: CASSSPGTSGSYEQYF. CDR3 nucleotides: TGTGCCAGCAGCTCGCCCGGGACTAGCGGGAGCTACGAGCAGTACTTC.

This chain connects TRBV11-1 to TRBJ2-3; 10 bases agree with TRBD2. With V trimmed by 7 bases and J by 4 bases, 14 bases remained unmatched. Germline assignment: CDR1 SGHAT and CDR2 FQDESV (reference sequence). This CDR3 has 17 residues. This CDR3 is CASTPRRAGGPSDTQYF. The CDR3 region has the DNA TGTGCCAGCACCCCGAGGAGAGCGGGAGGGCCGTCAGATACGCAGTATTTT.

The V call is TRBV7-9, the J call TRBJ2-7; D is perhaps TRBD1 (5 bases). The germline CDR1 and CDR2 sequences are SEHNR and FQNEAQ (reference sequence). V was shortened by 1 base and J by 7 bases, with 20 bases between the two germline ends. This CDR3 is 16 amino acids long. In DNA form, the CDR3 reads TGTGCCAGCAGCTTAGAGACGGACAACGTACGTAGGGAGCAGTACTTC. Its translation is CASSLETDNVRREQYF.

The chain recombines TRBV28 with TRBJ1-5; D call uncertain. Looked up from germline, CDR1 is MDHEN and CDR2 is SYDVKM. V was clipped by 9 bases and J by 9 bases, with 18 bases between them. This CDR3 spans 13 amino acids. CDR3 nucleotide sequence: TGTGCCAGTTCGGTGGCCCGAGCATGGCCCCAGCATTTT. Its translation is CASSVARAWPQHF.

The chain carries TRBV2 and TRBJ2-3; D not resolved. Trimming removed 4 bases at V and 0 bases at J, with 8 bases between. Germline CDR1 SNHLY, CDR2 FYNNEI. The CDR3 spans 14 residues. CDR3 sequence: CASSGADSTDTQYF. In DNA, the CDR3 is TGTGCCAGCAGTGGGGCAGATAGCACAGATACGCAGTATTTT.

The CDR3 sequence: CASSSTGEQYF. CDR3 nucleotide sequence: TGTGCCAGCAGTTCAACAGGGGAGCAGTACTTC. The rearrangement joins TRBV6-5 to TRBJ2-7; tentative D call: TRBD1 (6 bases). Germline CDR1 reads MNHEY; CDR2 reads SVGAGI. Trimming took off 4 bases at V and 7 bases at J, with 8 bases between the two ends. The CDR3 is 11 residues long.

Notes on this clone: A read error may produce the germline difference seen at one junction end. The rearrangement links TRBV6-5 to TRBJ2-2; D unresolved. CDR3 size: 13 residues. Looked up from germline, CDR1 is MNHEY and CDR2 is SVGAGI. In DNA, the CDR3 is TGTGCCGGCAGCCCTCGTCAGGACGGGGAGCTGTTTTTT. It encodes CAGSPRQDGELFF.

This clone was detected once. The chain employs TRBV27 and TRBJ2-7, with TRBD1 matching over 7 bases. In germline, CDR1 is MNHEY, CDR2 SMNVEV (reference sequence). CDR3 size: 14 residues. Trimming at V came to 5 bases and at J to 4 bases, leaving 8 bases not matched to a gene. In DNA form, the CDR3 reads TGTGCCAGCAGTCCCTTGGACAGGAAATACGAGCAGTACTTC. This translates into CASSPLDRKYEQYF.

This clone was seen only once. The rearrangement joins TRBV13 to TRBJ1-4, with D unclear. The CDR3 length is 17 residues. V was clipped by 1 base and J by 2 bases, with 14 bases between them. The germline gives CDR1 PRHDT, CDR2 FYEKMQ (reference sequence). This CDR3 is CASSLVGEADTNEKLFF. For the CDR3, the DNA is TGTGCCAGCAGCTTAGTTGGGGAGGCGGACACTAATGAAAAACTGTTTTTT.

This clone has ten or more counts. The chain links TRBV5-1 to TRBJ2-1; tentatively, D is TRBD1 or TRBD2 (5 bases each). Germline V gene data show CDR1 as SGHRS and CDR2 as YFSETQ. V shed 0 bases and J shed 8 bases, with 21 bases lying between them. The CDR3 runs 17 residues. CDR3 sequence: CASSLEGLAAMGDEQFF. In DNA, the CDR3 is TGCGCCAGCAGCTTGGAAGGGTTGGCCGCAATGGGGGATGAGCAGTTCTTC. The variable domain in full, completed from reference TRBV5-1 and TRBJ2-1, reads KAGVTQTPRYLIKTRGQQVTLSCSPISGHRSVSWYQQTPGQGLQFLFEYFSETQRNKGNFPGRFSGRQFSNSRSEMNVSTLELGDSALYLCASSLEGLAAMGDEQFFGPGTRLTVL.

The V and J genes are TRBV27 and TRBJ2-2; 10 bases map to TRBD2. The CDR3 has 16 residues. Unmatched junction bases numbered 4, after V lost 6 bases and J lost 0 bases. Per germline, CDR1 MNHEY and CDR2 SMNVEV (reference sequence). The chain's CDR3 is CASSLAGDANTGELFF. The CDR3 region has the DNA TGTGCCAGCAGCCTAGCGGGGGACGCGAACACCGGGGAGCTGTTTTTT.

This clone appeared a few times. The chain employs TRBV7-2 and TRBJ2-7, with a weak D call TRBD1 (6 bases). Looked up from germline, CDR1 is SGHTA and CDR2 is FQGNSA. The CDR3 spans 13 residues. V shed 3 bases and J shed 3 bases, with 9 bases lying between them. CDR3 nucleotide sequence: TGTGCCAGCAGCTTTGGACAGATCTACGAGCAGTACTTC. Amino acids: CASSFGQIYEQYF.

The chain couples TRBV27 to TRBJ2-1; D is ambiguous. Per germline, CDR1 MNHEY and CDR2 SMNVEV (reference sequence). V lost 10 bases, J lost 3 bases, and 7 bases lay in between. CDR3 length: 11 residues. The CDR3 bases are TGTGCCACAATGAGCTACAATGAGCAGTTCTTC. Translating it yields CATMSYNEQFF.

This clone showed up just a few times. V usage is TRBV27 and J usage is TRBJ2-2; D not certain. Germline CDR1 MNHEY, CDR2 SMNVEV (reference sequence). The CDR3 totals 12 residues. V gave up 7 bases and J gave up 6 bases, with 9 bases separating them. The CDR3 loop is CASTDPSGELFF. The CDR3 DNA sequence: TGTGCCAGCACTGACCCATCCGGGGAGCTGTTTTTT.

The chain uses TRBV4-3 and TRBJ2-3; no clear D gene. From germline, CDR1 is LGHNA and CDR2 YSLEER. The CDR3 contains 15 residues. Trimming stripped 4 bases from V and 1 base from J, with 12 bases between. CDR3 in amino acids: CASSPGISRTDTQYF. CDR3 sequence (DNA): TGCGCCAGCAGCCCCGGCATCTCCCGCACAGATACGCAGTATTTT.

In its sample, this clone was seen once. The chain carries TRBV7-2 and TRBJ1-1; no reliable D call. Between the trimmed V and J ends, which lost 4 bases and 11 bases, there was a span of 17 bases. CDR1 is SGHTA, CDR2 FQGNSA, per germline. The CDR3 is 13 residues long. CDR3: CASSSHLGDWAFF. The CDR3 region has the DNA TGTGCCAGCAGCTCCCATTTAGGTGATTGGGCTTTCTTT.

The chain recombines TRBV30 with TRBJ1-1; unclear D gene. V was trimmed by 3 bases and J by 0 bases, leaving 14 bases between them. Germline values: CDR1 GTSNPN, CDR2 SVGIG (reference sequence). This CDR3 comprises 15 residues. In nucleotides, the CDR3 is TGTGCCTGGAGAATCGATACAGTCATGAACACTGAAGCTTTCTTT. Residues: CAWRIDTVMNTEAFF.

The chain combines TRBV4-3 with TRBJ1-1; D is unresolved. The CDR3 consists of 14 residues. Trimming took off 0 bases at V and 7 bases at J, with 12 bases between the two ends. Germline CDR1 and CDR2: LGHNA and YSLEER. The CDR3 spells CASSQEVGTGEAFF. CDR3 in DNA: TGCGCCAGCAGCCAAGAGGTTGGAACGGGTGAAGCTTTCTTT.

The genes are TRBV6-5 and TRBJ2-7, with TRBD1 matching over 9 bases. Germline CDR1 and CDR2: MNHEY and SVGAGI. This CDR3 has 16 amino acids. V shed 0 bases and J 2 bases; nucleotides not matched to a gene: 5. This CDR3 is CASSYSSGTGTYEQYF. The CDR3 DNA reads TGTGCCAGCAGTTACTCCTCCGGGACAGGGACCTACGAGCAGTACTTC.

This chain connects TRBV11-3 to TRBJ2-1; 9 bases map to TRBD1. V gave up 6 bases and J gave up 3 bases; unmatched junction bases: 9. This CDR3 region has 16 residues. Germline V CDR1 and CDR2: SGHNT, YENEEA. The CDR3 reads CASSSAGTGNYNEQFF. The CDR3 coding sequence is TGTGCCAGCAGTTCCGCCGGGACAGGGAACTACAATGAGCAGTTCTTC.

The CDR3 here is CASSFDRAGNEQFF. DNA of the CDR3: TGTGCCAGCAGCTTCGACAGGGCTGGCAATGAGCAGTTCTTC. J is TRBJ2-1 and V is TRBV5-6; 7 bases are a match to TRBD1. The CDR3 has 14 amino acids. Germline CDR1 SGHDT, CDR2 YYEEEE. V lost 2 bases, J lost 6 bases, and 5 bases stayed unmatched.

The gene calls are TRBV5-6 and TRBJ2-7; 8 bases fit TRBD1. The CDR3 consists of 17 residues. Germline CDR1 reads SGHDT; CDR2 reads YYEEEE. Trimming took 5 bases from V and 5 from J; bases not matched to a gene: 18. The CDR3 sequence: CASSSGQGKTLKDEQYF. The CDR3 coding sequence is TGTGCCAGCAGTTCTGGACAGGGAAAGACTCTAAAGGACGAGCAGTACTTC.

The CDR3 DNA sequence: TGTGCCAGCAGTGACTCCGGCGATTCAACAGATACGCAGTATTTT. Its translation is CASSDSGDSTDTQYF. This sequence joins TRBV6-4 and TRBJ2-3; D is unresolved. Germline V CDR1 and CDR2: MRHNA, SNTAGT. V was pared by 0 bases and J by 3 bases, with 10 bases between. The CDR3 consists of 15 residues.

The chain employs TRBV6-1 and TRBJ1-1, with D possibly being TRBD1 (5 bases). V shed 2 bases and J shed 1 base, with 14 bases lying between them. The length of the CDR3 is 16 residues. Germline V gene sequence: CDR1 MNHNS, CDR2 SASEGT. The CDR3 loop is CASSEPGLYTNTEAFF. The CDR3 bases are TGTGCCAGCAGTGAACCGGGACTGTATACGAACACTGAAGCTTTCTTT.